This T cell receptor beta chain was retrieved from a study of early stage breast cancer tumors. Comments on this clone: Its matching antigen is unknown.

J lost 2 bases, V lost 4 bases, and 4 bases had no gene match. Germline CDR1 is SGDLS and CDR2 is YYNGEE. The CDR3 has 14 residues. Study-wide results and caveats: Compared with adjacent normal breast, tumors showed around 2.5-fold denser, more clonal T cells. Tumor and normal breast were distinguished via blood comparison in about 90% of the 16 patients.

Using immunoSEQ multiplex PCR, the repertoire was profiled, and TCRdb retains in-frame clones only, with some absent. The sample has roughly 58,000 clones; 80% to 95% are singletons. The receptor comes from a person aged 70 to 79 with breast cancer. This chain links TRBV9 with TRBJ2-7; TRBD1 aligns across 9 bases. Material for sequencing was blood. The DNA for the CDR3 is TGTGCCAGCAGCCCCCGGGACAGGGCCTACGAGCAGTACTTC. Its protein product is CASSPRDRAYEQYF.